This T cell receptor beta chain was found in a study of T cells in Graves' hyperthyroidism and ophthalmopathy. TCR beta CDR3 regions were amplified from RNA transcripts. TCR CDR3 regions were first amplified by RT-PCR with HTBI primers. TCRdb recomputed calls from the multiplex PCR reads with MiXCR, one row per CDR3 protein. This sample has roughly 420,000 distinct CDR3 sequences, with roughly 13% found just once. Notes on the study in general: Ophthalmopathy was identified by the model a median around 6 months ahead of onset.

This clonotype appeared many times. Its antigen is still unknown. Patients aged 18 to 65 had newly diagnosed hyperthyroidism that had lasted under 2 months. PBMCs were sourced from about 10 ml fresh peripheral blood. CDR1 is GTSNPN and CDR2 is SVGIG in the germline V gene (reference sequence). The CDR3 totals 15 residues. V lost 2 bases and J 3 bases, leaving 15 bases between the germline ends. The TCR originated in a woman aged 18 to 35 with Graves' hyperthyroidism. The J gene is TRBJ2-3, the V gene TRBV30; D perhaps matches TRBD2 (6 bases). Sample: blood. The CDR3 reads CAWSFAGIETDTQYF. The CDR3 DNA follows: TGTGCCTGGAGTTTTGCGGGAATCGAGACAGATACGCAGTATTTT.